This TCR beta chain emerged from a study of shared clonotypes between healthy human individuals. Whole-study findings and limits: Having only a few donors restricted how much genetic and exposure-history diversity was captured. Sampling involved blood alone; tissue repertoires likely differ.

Germline CDR1 reads LNHDA; CDR2 reads SQIVND (reference sequence). This CDR3 comprises 14 residues. V trimming: 10 bases; J trimming: 7 bases; junction bases outside the gene matches: 8. Every one of the donors was a Caucasian adult that lived in Nashville, Tennessee. CD4+ cells yielded CD45RA+ naive and CD45RA-negative memory subsets. TCRdb's copy holds only in-frame clones and misses some; the assay was immunoSEQ multiplex PCR. The sample has 2 million to 2.5 million clones, 90% to 97% seen once. A word on this clone: Its antigen is unknown.

The chain uses TRBV19 and TRBJ1-6, with TRBD1 matching 9 bases. The sequence was collected from a man younger than 35 in good health. The sequencing sample was made of naive CD4+ T cells sorted from blood. Subset of the sample: CD45RA+ positively selected. CDR3 protein: CATRADRGNSPLHF. The CDR3 region has the DNA TGTGCCACGAGAGCAGACAGGGGGAATTCACCCCTCCACTTT.